The rows below give T cell receptor beta chains drawn from one sample of a study of CD8 T cells in ankylosing spondylitis. TCRdb itself ran the 5' RACE reads through MiXCR, one entry per CDR3 protein. The sample has fewer than 350,000 distinct CDR3 sequences; 9.5% to 13% are singletons. The sequenced sample was blood, either unsorted or a sorted T cell fraction (not recorded which). Receptor source: a female donor with ankylosing spondylitis or in good health (not recorded which). Each CDR3 is given without its conserved first and last residue. A D gene is named only where the DNA matches it firmly.

cdr3_aa: ASSLGGTGELL
v_call: TRBV11-1
d_call: .
j_call: TRBJ2-2

cdr3_aa: ASSSTEPGNTIY
v_call: TRBV27
d_call: .
j_call: TRBJ1-3

cdr3_aa: ASAIAGVSETQY
v_call: TRBV11-2
d_call: TRBD2
j_call: TRBJ2-5

cdr3_aa: ASSLAPSQGSEAF
v_call: TRBV5-5
d_call: TRBD1
j_call: TRBJ1-1

cdr3_aa: ASSLKAGLGYT
v_call: TRBV11-2
d_call: .
j_call: TRBJ1-2

cdr3_aa: ASSPGNIQY
v_call: TRBV14
d_call: .
j_call: TRBJ2-4

cdr3_aa: ASSPGTGGNSPLH
v_call: TRBV5-1
d_call: TRBD1
j_call: TRBJ1-6

cdr3_aa: ASSLKPSQGTKNSPLH
v_call: TRBV11-2
d_call: .
j_call: TRBJ1-6

cdr3_aa: ASSPRGLAKNIQY
v_call: TRBV5-6
d_call: .
j_call: TRBJ2-4

cdr3_aa: ASSPGSGGADTQY
v_call: TRBV7-7
d_call: TRBD1
j_call: TRBJ2-3

cdr3_aa: ASSQLRGLNTEAF
v_call: TRBV16
d_call: .
j_call: TRBJ1-1

cdr3_aa: ASSPADGGANTEAF
v_call: TRBV12-3/TRBV12-4
d_call: .
j_call: TRBJ1-1

cdr3_aa: ASLWGRQGGQKTQY
v_call: TRBV7-3
d_call: TRBD1
j_call: TRBJ2-5

cdr3_aa: ATSRFGGGANYGYT
v_call: TRBV15
d_call: .
j_call: TRBJ1-2

cdr3_aa: SALGQKARETQY
v_call: TRBV20-1
d_call: .
j_call: TRBJ2-5

cdr3_aa: ASSLEGYGIGTEAF
v_call: TRBV7-2
d_call: .
j_call: TRBJ1-1

cdr3_aa: SCLMPDTYEQY
v_call: TRBV29-1
d_call: .
j_call: TRBJ2-7

cdr3_aa: ASLTEITNEKLF
v_call: TRBV11-2
d_call: .
j_call: TRBJ1-4

cdr3_aa: SAWTGKLF
v_call: TRBV29-1
d_call: .
j_call: TRBJ1-4

cdr3_aa: ASSRGTENTEAF
v_call: TRBV5-1
d_call: TRBD1
j_call: TRBJ1-1

cdr3_aa: ASSGGQGLPEAF
v_call: TRBV6-1
d_call: TRBD1
j_call: TRBJ1-1

cdr3_aa: SAEGGRGRAEAF
v_call: TRBV20-1
d_call: .
j_call: TRBJ1-1

cdr3_aa: ASSALDPHYEQY
v_call: TRBV5-4
d_call: .
j_call: TRBJ2-7

cdr3_aa: ASSPPSYNEQF
v_call: TRBV18
d_call: .
j_call: TRBJ2-1

cdr3_aa: ASRPGLAGSHYEQY
v_call: TRBV12-3/TRBV12-4
d_call: TRBD2
j_call: TRBJ2-7

cdr3_aa: SANPSSEKLF
v_call: TRBV20-1
d_call: .
j_call: TRBJ1-4

cdr3_aa: ATSRDLGGTYEQY
v_call: TRBV15
d_call: .
j_call: TRBJ2-7

cdr3_aa: SALDPRGTDTQY
v_call: TRBV20-1
d_call: .
j_call: TRBJ2-3

cdr3_aa: ASSLTRDGTGELF
v_call: TRBV5-1
d_call: .
j_call: TRBJ2-2

cdr3_aa: ASSHEGSGKADTQY
v_call: TRBV4-2
d_call: TRBD2
j_call: TRBJ2-3

cdr3_aa: ASSPGGGKETQY
v_call: TRBV6-1
d_call: .
j_call: TRBJ2-5

cdr3_aa: SAQPGDGHNYGYT
v_call: TRBV20-1
d_call: .
j_call: TRBJ1-2

cdr3_aa: ASPGDADTGELF
v_call: TRBV5-1
d_call: .
j_call: TRBJ2-2

cdr3_aa: ASSTGTDNSPLH
v_call: TRBV7-2
d_call: .
j_call: TRBJ1-6

cdr3_aa: SVKLASGRSSYNEQF
v_call: TRBV29-1
d_call: TRBD2
j_call: TRBJ2-1

cdr3_aa: ASSKGASGTEAF
v_call: TRBV7-9
d_call: TRBD1
j_call: TRBJ1-1

cdr3_aa: ASSLWGERTGELF
v_call: TRBV27
d_call: .
j_call: TRBJ2-2

cdr3_aa: SALPPGSDTQY
v_call: TRBV20-1
d_call: .
j_call: TRBJ2-3

cdr3_aa: ASSLNAPRGGANEQF
v_call: TRBV7-2
d_call: TRBD2
j_call: TRBJ2-1

cdr3_aa: ASSFYGTSGRAVAQY
v_call: TRBV7-2
d_call: TRBD2
j_call: TRBJ2-3

cdr3_aa: SAQKGYGGLRTDTQY
v_call: TRBV20-1
d_call: .
j_call: TRBJ2-3

cdr3_aa: ASGPRLSYNEQF
v_call: TRBV5-1
d_call: .
j_call: TRBJ2-1

cdr3_aa: ASSLASPGVSDNEQF
v_call: TRBV12-3/TRBV12-4
d_call: .
j_call: TRBJ2-1

cdr3_aa: SASSGVTRDYEQY
v_call: TRBV20-1
d_call: .
j_call: TRBJ2-7